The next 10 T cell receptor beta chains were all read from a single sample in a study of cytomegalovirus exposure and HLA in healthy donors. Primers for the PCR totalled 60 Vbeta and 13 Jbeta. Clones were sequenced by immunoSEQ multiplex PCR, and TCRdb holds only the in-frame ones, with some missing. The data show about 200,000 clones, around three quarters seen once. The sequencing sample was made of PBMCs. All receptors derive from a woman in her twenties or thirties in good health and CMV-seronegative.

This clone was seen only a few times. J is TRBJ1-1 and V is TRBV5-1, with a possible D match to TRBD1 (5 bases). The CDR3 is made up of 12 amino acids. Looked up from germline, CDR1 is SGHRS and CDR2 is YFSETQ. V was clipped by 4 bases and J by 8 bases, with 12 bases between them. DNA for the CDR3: TGCGCCAGCAGCCGGGGGGATGGCGAAGCTTTCTTT. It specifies CASSRGDGEAFF.

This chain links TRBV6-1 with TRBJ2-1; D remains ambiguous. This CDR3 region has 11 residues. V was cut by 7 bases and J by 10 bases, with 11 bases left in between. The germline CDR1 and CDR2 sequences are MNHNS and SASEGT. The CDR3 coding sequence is TGTGCCAGCACCAAGTCGGTGGAGCAGTTCTTC. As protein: CASTKSVEQFF.

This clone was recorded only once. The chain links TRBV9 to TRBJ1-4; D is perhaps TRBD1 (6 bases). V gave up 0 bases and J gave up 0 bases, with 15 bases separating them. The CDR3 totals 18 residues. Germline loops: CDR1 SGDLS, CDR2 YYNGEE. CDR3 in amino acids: CASSVGARGETTNEKLFF. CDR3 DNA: TGTGCCAGCAGCGTAGGTGCCAGGGGAGAAACAACTAATGAAAAACTGTTTTTT. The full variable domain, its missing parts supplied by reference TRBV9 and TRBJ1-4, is DSGVTQTPKHLITATGQRVTLRCSPRSGDLSVYWYQQSLDQGLQFLIQYYNGEERAKGNILERFSAQQFPDLHSELNLSSLELGDSALYFCASSVGARGETTNEKLFFGSGTQLSVL.

The CDR3 DNA is TGTGCCAGCAGCTTACGGGTTGTTCTCTCCTACAATGAGCAGTTCTTC. It codes for CASSLRVVLSYNEQFF. V is TRBV11-1 and J is TRBJ2-1, with D unclear. V was clipped by 2 bases and J by 0 bases, with 11 bases between them. Germline V gene lookup returns CDR1 SGHAT and CDR2 FQDESV (reference sequence). The CDR3 loop spans 16 amino acids.

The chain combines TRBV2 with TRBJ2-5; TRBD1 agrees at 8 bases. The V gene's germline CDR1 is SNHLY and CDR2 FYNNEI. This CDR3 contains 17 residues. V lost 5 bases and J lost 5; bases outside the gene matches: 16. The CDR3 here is CASSSKGQGRWWETQYF. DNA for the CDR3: TGTGCCAGCAGTTCGAAAGGACAGGGAAGATGGTGGGAGACCCAGTACTTC. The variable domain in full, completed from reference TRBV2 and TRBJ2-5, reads EPEVTQTPSHQVTQMGQEVILRCVPISNHLYFYWYRQILGQKVEFLVSFYNNEISEKSEIFDDQFSVERPDGSNFTLKIRSTKLEDSAMYFCASSSKGQGRWWETQYFGPGTRLLVL.

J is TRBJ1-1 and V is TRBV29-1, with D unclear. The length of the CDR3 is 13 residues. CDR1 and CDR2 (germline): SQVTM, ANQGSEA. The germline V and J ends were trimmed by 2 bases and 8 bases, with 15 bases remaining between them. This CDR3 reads CSVEHAVKAEAFF. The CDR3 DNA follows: TGCAGCGTTGAACATGCGGTGAAGGCGGAAGCTTTCTTT.

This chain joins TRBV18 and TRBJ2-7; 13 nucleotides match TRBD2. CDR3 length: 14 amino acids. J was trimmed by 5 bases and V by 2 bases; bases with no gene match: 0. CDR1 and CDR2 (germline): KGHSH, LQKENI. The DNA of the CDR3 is TGTGCCAGCTCACCAGGACTAGCGGGAGACGAGCAGTACTTC. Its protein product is CASSPGLAGDEQYF.

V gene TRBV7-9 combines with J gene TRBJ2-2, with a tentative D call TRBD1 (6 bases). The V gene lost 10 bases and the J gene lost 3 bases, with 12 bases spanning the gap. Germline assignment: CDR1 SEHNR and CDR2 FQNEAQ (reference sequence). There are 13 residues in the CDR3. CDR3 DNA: TGTGCCATATGGGACATGGACACCGGGGAGCTGTTTTTT. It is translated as CAIWDMDTGELFF. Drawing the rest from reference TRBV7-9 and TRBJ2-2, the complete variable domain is DTGVSQNPRHKITKRGQNVTFRCDPISEHNRLYWYRQTLGQGPEFLTYFQNEAQLEKSRLLSDRFSAERPKGSFSTLEIQRTEQGDSAMYLCAIWDMDTGELFFGEGSRLTVL.

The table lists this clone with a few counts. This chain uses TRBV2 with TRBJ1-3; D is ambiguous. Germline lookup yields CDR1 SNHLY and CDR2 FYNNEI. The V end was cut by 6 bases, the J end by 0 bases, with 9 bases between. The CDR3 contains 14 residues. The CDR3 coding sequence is TGTGCCAGCAGCCGGGGAAGCTCTGGAAACACCATATATTTT. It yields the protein CASSRGSSGNTIYF.

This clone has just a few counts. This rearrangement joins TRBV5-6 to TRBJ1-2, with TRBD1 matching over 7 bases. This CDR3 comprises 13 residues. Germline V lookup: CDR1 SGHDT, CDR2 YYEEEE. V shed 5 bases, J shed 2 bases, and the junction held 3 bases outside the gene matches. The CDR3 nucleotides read TGTGCCAGCAGACCGACAGGGAACTATGGCTACACCTTC. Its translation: CASRPTGNYGYTF.